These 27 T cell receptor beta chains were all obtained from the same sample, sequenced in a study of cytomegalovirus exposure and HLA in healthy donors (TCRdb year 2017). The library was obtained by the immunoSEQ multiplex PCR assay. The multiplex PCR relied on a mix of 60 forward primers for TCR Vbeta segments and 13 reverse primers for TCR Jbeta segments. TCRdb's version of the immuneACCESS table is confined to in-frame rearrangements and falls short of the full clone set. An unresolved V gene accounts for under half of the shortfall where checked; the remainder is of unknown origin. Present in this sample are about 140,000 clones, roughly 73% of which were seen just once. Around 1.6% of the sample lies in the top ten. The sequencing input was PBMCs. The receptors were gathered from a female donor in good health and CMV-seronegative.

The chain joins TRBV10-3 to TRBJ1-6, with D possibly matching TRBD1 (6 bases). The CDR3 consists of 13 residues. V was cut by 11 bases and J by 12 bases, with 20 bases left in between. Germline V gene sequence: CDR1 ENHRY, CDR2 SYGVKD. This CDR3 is CAGHRDFAVPLHF. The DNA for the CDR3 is TGTGCCGGACACAGGGATTTCGCCGTACCCCTCCACTTT.

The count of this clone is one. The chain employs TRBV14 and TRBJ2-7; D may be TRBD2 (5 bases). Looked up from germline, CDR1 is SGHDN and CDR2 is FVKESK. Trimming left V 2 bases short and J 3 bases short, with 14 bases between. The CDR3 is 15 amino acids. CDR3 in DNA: TGTGCCAGCAGCCAAATAGGACGGGAAGACTACGAGCAGTACTTC. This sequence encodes CASSQIGREDYEQYF.

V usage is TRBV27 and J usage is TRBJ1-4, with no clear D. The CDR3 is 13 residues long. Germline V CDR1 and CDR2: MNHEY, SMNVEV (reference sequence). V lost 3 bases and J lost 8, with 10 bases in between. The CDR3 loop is CASSFWVGEKLFF. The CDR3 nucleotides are TGTGCCAGCAGTTTTTGGGTGGGCGAAAAACTGTTTTTT. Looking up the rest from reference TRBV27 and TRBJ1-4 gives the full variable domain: EAQVTQNPRYLITVTGKKLTVTCSQNMNHEYMSWYRQDPGLGLRQIYYSMNVEVTDKGDVPEGYKVSRKEKRNFPLILESPSPNQTSLYFCASSFWVGEKLFFGSGTQLSVL.

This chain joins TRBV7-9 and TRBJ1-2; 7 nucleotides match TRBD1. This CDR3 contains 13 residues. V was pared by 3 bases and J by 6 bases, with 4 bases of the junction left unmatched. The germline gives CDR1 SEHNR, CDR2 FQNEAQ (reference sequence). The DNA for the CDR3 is TGTGCCAGCAGCTTTGGGACAGCCCATGGCTACACCTTC. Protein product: CASSFGTAHGYTF.

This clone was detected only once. The CDR3 protein is CSAGPGQGGEQYF. CDR3 in DNA: TGCAGCGCTGGCCCGGGACAGGGTGGCGAGCAGTACTTC. The chain recombines TRBV29-1 with TRBJ2-7; 9 bases map to TRBD1. Germline V gene data show CDR1 as SQVTM and CDR2 as ANQGSEA. The CDR3 covers 13 residues. With 7 bases clipped from V and 6 bases from J, the junction kept 10 bases outside the gene matches.

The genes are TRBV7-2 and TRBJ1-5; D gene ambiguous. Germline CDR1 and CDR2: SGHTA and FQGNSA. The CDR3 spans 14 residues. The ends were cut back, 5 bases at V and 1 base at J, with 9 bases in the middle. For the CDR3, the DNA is TGTGCCAGCAGCCGCGGGCGGAGCAATCAGCCCCAGCATTTT. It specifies CASSRGRSNQPQHF.

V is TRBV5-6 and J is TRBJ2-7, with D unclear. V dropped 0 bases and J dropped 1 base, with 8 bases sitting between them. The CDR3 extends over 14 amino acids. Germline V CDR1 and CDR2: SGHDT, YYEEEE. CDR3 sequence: CASSLGPESYEQYF. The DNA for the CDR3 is TGTGCCAGCAGCTTGGGGCCTGAATCCTACGAGCAGTACTTC.

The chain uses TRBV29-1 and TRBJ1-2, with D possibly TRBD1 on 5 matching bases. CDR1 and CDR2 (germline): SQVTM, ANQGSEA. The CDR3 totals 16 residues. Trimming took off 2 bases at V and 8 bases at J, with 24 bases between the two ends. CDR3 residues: CSVEKGQGIGLRGYTF. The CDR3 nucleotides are TGCAGCGTTGAAAAGGGGCAGGGAATTGGATTACGCGGCTACACCTTC.

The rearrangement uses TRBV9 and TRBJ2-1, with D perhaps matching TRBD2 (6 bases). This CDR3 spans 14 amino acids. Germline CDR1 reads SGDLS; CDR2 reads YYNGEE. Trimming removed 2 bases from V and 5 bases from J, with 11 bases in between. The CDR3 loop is CASSVAEGDNEQFF. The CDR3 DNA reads TGTGCCAGCAGCGTCGCGGAGGGCGACAATGAGCAGTTCTTC.

CDR3 sequence: CASSLALAGGIVNEQFF. The CDR3 coding sequence is TGCGCCAGCAGCTTGGCTCTAGCGGGGGGGATTGTCAATGAGCAGTTCTTC. This chain joins TRBV5-1 and TRBJ2-1; 12 positions match TRBD2. V lost 0 bases to trimming and J lost 6 bases; unmatched junction nucleotides: 7. The CDR3 contains 17 residues. Germline V gene lookup returns CDR1 SGHRS and CDR2 YFSETQ.

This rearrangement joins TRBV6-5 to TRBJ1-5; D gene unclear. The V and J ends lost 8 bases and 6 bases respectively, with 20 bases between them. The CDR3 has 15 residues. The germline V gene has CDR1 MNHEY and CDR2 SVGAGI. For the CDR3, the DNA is TGTGCCAGCCTCGAGAGTGGGAGGTATGGTCAGCCCCAGCATTTT. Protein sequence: CASLESGRYGQPQHF.

The CDR3 region has the DNA TGTGCCAGTATTAGCGGGGCTTCCTACAATGAGCAGTTCTTC. This sequence encodes CASISGASYNEQFF. V gene TRBV13 combines with J gene TRBJ2-1, with 8 bases aligning to TRBD2. Trimming cost V 9 bases and J 1 base; bases outside gene matches: 5. In germline, CDR1 is PRHDT, CDR2 FYEKMQ (reference sequence). The CDR3 spans 14 residues.

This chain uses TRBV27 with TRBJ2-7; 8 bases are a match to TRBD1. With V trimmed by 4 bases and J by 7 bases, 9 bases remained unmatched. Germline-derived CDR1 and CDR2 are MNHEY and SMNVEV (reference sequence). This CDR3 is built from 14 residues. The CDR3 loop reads CASSWYRGSREQYF. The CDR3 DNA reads TGTGCCAGCAGTTGGTACAGGGGGTCGAGGGAGCAGTACTTC.

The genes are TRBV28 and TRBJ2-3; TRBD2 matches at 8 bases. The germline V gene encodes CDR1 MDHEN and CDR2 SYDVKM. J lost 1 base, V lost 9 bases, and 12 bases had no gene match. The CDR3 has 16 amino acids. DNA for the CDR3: TGTGCCAGTTGGCAGGGACTAGAGTGGCGCACAGATACGCAGTATTTT. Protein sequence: CASWQGLEWRTDTQYF.

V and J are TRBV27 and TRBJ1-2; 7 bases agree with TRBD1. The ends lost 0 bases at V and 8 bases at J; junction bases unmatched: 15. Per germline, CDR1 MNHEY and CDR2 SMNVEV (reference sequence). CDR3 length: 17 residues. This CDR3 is CASSLSPENPGQSGYTF. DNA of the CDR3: TGTGCCAGCAGTTTATCCCCTGAAAACCCGGGACAGAGCGGCTACACCTTC.

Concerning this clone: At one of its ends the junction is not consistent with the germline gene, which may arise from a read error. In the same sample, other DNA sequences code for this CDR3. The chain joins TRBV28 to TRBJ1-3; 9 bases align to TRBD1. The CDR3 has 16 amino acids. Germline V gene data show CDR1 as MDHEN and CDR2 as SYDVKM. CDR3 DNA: TGCGCCAGCAGTTCACCACAGGGGGCGAGCGGAAACACCATATATTTT. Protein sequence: CASSSPQGASGNTIYF.

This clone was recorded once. The CDR3 coding sequence is TGTGCCAGCTCACCGGACAGCTATGGCTACACCTTC. Protein product: CASSPDSYGYTF. This chain uses TRBV18 with TRBJ1-2; TRBD1 is a possible D gene (6 bases). Per germline, CDR1 KGHSH and CDR2 LQKENI. Trimming cost V 3 bases and J 4 bases, with 6 bases left between them. The CDR3 has 12 amino acids.

CDR3 protein: CASSPGEGGGNQPQHF. CDR3 bases: TGTGCCAGCTCACCAGGGGAGGGTGGTGGCAATCAGCCCCAGCATTTT. The chain recombines TRBV18 with TRBJ1-5, with no clear D. This CDR3 region has 16 residues. In germline, CDR1 is KGHSH, CDR2 LQKENI. Trimming cost V 2 bases and J 2 bases, with 13 bases left between them. The full variable domain, with the rest looked up from reference TRBV18 and TRBJ1-5, is NAGVMQNPRHLVRRRGQEARLRCSPMKGHSHVYWYRQLPEEGLKFMVYLQKENIIDESGMPKERFSAEFPKEGPSILRIQQVVRGDSAAYFCASSPGEGGGNQPQHFGDGTRLSIL.

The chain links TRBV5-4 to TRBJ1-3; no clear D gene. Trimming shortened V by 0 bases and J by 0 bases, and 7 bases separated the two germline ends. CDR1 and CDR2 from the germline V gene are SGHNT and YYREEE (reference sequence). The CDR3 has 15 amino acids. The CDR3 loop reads CASSLAASSGNTIYF. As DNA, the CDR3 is TGTGCCAGCAGCTTGGCCGCTAGCTCTGGAAACACCATATATTTT.

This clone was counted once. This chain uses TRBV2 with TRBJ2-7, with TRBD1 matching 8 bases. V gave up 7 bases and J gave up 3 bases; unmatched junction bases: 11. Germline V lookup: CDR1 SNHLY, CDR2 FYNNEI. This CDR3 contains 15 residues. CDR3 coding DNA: TGTGCCAGCATAGTAGGGGGACAGGACTTCTACGAGCAGTACTTC. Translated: CASIVGGQDFYEQYF.

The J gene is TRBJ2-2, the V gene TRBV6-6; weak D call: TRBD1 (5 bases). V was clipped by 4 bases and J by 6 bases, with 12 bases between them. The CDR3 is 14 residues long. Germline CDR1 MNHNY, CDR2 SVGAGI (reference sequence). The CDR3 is CASSSNQGAGELFF. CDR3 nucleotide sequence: TGTGCCAGCAGTTCCAATCAGGGCGCCGGGGAGCTGTTTTTT.

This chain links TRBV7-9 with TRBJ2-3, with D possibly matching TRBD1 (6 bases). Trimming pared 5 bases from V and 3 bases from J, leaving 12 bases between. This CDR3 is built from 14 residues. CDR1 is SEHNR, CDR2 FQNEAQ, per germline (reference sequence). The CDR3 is CASSRGQSTDTQYF. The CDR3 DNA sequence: TGTGCCAGCAGCCGCGGACAGTCTACAGATACGCAGTATTTT. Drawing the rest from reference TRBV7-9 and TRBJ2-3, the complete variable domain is DTGVSQNPRHKITKRGQNVTFRCDPISEHNRLYWYRQTLGQGPEFLTYFQNEAQLEKSRLLSDRFSAERPKGSFSTLEIQRTEQGDSAMYLCASSRGQSTDTQYFGPGTRLTVL.

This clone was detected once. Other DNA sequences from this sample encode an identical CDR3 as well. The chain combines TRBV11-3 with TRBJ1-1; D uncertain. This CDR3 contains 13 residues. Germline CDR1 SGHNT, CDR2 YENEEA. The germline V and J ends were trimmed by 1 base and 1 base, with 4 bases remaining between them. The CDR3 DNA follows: TGTGCCAGCAGCTTAGGCGGGAACACTGAAGCTTTCTTT. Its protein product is CASSLGGNTEAFF.

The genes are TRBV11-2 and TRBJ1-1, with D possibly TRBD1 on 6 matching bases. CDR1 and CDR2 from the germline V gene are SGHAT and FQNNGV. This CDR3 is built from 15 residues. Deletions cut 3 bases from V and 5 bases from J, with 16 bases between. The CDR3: CASSFLQGFRTEAFF. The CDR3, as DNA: TGTGCCAGCAGCTTCTTACAGGGATTTCGGACTGAAGCTTTCTTT.

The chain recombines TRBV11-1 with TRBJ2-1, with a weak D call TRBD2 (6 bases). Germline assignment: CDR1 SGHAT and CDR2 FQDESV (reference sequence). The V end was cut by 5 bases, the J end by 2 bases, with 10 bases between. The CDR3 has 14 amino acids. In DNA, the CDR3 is TGTGCCAGCAGCCCGGAGGGGACCTACAATGAGCAGTTCTTC. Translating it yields CASSPEGTYNEQFF.

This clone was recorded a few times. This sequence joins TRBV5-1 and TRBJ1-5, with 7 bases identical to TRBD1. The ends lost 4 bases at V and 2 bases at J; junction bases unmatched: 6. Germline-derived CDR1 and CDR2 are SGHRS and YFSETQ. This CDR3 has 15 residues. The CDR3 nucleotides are TGCGCCAGCAGCGACCGGACAGGCGGCAATCAGCCCCAGCATTTT. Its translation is CASSDRTGGNQPQHF.

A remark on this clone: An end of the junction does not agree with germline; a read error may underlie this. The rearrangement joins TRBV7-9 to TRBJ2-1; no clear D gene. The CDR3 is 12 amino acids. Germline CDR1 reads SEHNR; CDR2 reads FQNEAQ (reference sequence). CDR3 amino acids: CSSSLSYNEQFF. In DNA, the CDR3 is TGTTCCAGCAGCCTATCCTACAATGAGCAGTTCTTC.